The T cell receptor beta chain under discussion was sequenced for a study of blood T cell repertoires in COVID-19. About the study: Donors in the United States, Italy and Spain gave samples during acute or convalescent COVID-19. Sources were T cells, B-cell-depleted T cells, or PBMCs; the material itself was cDNA or gDNA.

V trimming: 1 base; J trimming: 5 bases; junction bases outside the gene matches: 8. The CDR3 has 15 amino acids. Per germline, CDR1 SGHVS and CDR2 FQNEAQ. Original methodology: From reference gene primer amplification, estimates of nucleated cell counts were derived. Profiling relied on immunoSEQ multiplex PCR, and the TCRdb table lists in-frame clones only, not all of them. That table is the source of V, J and clone size, and D and trimming were worked out from the DNA. Among more than 140,000 clones, more than 65% were seen once, and the ten largest hold roughly 7.2%. Sequenced: peripheral blood. The chain employs TRBV7-8 and TRBJ2-7; TRBD1 matches at 7 bases. This sequence was found in a woman in her forties or fifties in a cohort sampled during active or convalescent COVID-19. CDR3 coding DNA: TGTGCCAGCAGCTTAGGTACAGGGGAAAGCGACGAGCAGTACTTC. Its protein is CASSLGTGESDEQYF.